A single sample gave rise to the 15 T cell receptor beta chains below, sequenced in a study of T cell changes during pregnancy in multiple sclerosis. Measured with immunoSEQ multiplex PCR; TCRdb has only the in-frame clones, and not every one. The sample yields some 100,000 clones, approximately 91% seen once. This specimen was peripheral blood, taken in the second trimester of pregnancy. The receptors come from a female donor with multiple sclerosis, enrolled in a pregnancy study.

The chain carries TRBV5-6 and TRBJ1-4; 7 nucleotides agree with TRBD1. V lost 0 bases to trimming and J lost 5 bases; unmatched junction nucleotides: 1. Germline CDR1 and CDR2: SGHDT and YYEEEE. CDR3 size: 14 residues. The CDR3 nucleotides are TGTGCCAGCAGCTTGGAGACAGGGAATGAAAAACTGTTTTTT. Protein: CASSLETGNEKLFF.

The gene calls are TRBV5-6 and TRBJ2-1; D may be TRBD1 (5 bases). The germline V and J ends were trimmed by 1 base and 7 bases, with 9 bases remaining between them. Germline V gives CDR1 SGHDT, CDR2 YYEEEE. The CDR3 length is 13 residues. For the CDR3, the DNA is TGTGCCAGCAGCTTGCCAGGGTCGAATGAGCAGTTCTTC. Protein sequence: CASSLPGSNEQFF.

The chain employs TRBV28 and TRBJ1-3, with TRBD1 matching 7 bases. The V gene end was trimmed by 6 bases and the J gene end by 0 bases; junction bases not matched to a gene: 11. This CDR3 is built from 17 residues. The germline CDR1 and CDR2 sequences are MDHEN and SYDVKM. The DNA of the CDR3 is TGTGCCAGCAGCAAAGTGGAGGGGGCAGTCTCTGGAAACACCATATATTTT. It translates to CASSKVEGAVSGNTIYF. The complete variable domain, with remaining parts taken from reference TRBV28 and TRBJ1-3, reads DVKVTQSSRYLVKRTGEKVFLECVQDMDHENMFWYRQDPGLGLRLIYFSYDVKMKEKGDIPEGYSVSREKKERFSLILESASTNQTSMYLCASSKVEGAVSGNTIYFGEGSWLTVV.

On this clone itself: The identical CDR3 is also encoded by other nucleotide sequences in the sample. CDR3 residues: CASSLTGYEQYF. CDR3 in DNA: TGTGCCAGCAGCTTGACAGGGTACGAGCAGTACTTC. This chain uses TRBV27 with TRBJ2-7; 7 bases fit TRBD1. Germline CDR1 is MNHEY and CDR2 is SMNVEV (reference sequence). The CDR3 has 12 residues. Unmatched junction bases numbered 3, after V lost 6 bases and J lost 4 bases.

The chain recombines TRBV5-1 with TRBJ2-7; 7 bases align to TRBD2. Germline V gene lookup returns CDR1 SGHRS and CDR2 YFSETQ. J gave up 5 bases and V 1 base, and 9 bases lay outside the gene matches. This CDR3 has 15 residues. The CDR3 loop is CASSLWEGPPHEQYF. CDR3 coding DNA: TGCGCCAGCAGCTTGTGGGAGGGCCCTCCCCACGAGCAGTACTTC.

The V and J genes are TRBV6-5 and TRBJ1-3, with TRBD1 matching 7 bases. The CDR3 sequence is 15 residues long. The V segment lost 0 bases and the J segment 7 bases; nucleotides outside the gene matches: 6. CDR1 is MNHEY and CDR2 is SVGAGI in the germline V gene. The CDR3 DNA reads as TGTGCCAGCAGTTACTCGCCAGGGGGTGTCAACACCATATATTTT. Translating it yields CASSYSPGGVNTIYF.

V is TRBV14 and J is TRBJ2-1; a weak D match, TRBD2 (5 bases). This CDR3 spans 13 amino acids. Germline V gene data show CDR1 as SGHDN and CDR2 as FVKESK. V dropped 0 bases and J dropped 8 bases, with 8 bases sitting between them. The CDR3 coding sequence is TGTGCCAGCAGCCAAGATAGCGTCTATGAGCAGTTCTTC. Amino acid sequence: CASSQDSVYEQFF.

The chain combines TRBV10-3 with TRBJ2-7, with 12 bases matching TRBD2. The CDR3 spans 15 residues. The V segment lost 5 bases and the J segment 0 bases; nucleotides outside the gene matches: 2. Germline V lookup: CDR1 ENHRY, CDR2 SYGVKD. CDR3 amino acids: CAISKTSGSSYEQYF. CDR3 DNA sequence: TGTGCCATCAGTAAGACTAGCGGGAGCTCCTACGAGCAGTACTTC.

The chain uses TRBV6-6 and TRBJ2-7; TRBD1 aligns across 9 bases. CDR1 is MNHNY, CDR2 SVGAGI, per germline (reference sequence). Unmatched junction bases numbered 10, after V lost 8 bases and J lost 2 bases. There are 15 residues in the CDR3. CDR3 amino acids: CASSFAGQGAYEQYF. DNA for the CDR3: TGTGCCAGCTCCTTCGCGGGACAGGGTGCCTACGAGCAGTACTTC.

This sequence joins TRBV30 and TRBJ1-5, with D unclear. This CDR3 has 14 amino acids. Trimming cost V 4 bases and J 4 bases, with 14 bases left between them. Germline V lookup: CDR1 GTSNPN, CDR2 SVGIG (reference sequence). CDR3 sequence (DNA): TGTGCCTGGAAGTTACCGGCGCGGAATCAGCCCCAGCATTTT. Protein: CAWKLPARNQPQHF.

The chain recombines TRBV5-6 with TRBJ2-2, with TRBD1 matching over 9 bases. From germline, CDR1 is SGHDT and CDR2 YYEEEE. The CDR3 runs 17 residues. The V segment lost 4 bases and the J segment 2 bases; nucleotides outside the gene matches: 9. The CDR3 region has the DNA TGTGCCAGCAGCCGACTCCCGGGACAGGGTAACACCGGGGAGCTGTTTTTT. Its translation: CASSRLPGQGNTGELFF.

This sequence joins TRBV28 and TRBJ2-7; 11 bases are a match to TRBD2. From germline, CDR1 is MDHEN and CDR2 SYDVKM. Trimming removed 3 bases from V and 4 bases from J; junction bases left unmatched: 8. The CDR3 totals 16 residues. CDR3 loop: CASSFAILAGAYEQYF. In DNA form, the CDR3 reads TGTGCCAGCAGTTTCGCCATACTAGCGGGAGCTTACGAGCAGTACTTC.

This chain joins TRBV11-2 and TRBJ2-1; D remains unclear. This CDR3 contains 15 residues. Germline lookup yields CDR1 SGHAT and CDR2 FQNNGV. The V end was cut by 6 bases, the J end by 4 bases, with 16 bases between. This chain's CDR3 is CASSPVASPYNEQFF. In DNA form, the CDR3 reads TGTGCCAGCAGTCCCGTGGCTTCCCCTTACAATGAGCAGTTCTTC.

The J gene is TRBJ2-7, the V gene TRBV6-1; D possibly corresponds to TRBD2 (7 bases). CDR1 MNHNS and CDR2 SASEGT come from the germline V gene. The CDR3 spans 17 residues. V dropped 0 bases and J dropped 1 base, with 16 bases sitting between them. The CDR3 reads CASSEAAGWGLSYEQYF. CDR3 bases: TGTGCCAGCAGTGAAGCAGCGGGGTGGGGGCTTTCCTACGAGCAGTACTTC.

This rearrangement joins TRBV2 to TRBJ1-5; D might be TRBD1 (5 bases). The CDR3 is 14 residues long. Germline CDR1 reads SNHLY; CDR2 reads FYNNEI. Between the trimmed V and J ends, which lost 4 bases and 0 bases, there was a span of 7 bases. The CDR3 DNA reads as TGTGCCAGCAGTGGACAGCTTAGCAATCAGCCCCAGCATTTT. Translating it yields CASSGQLSNQPQHF. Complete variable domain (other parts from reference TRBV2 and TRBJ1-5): EPEVTQTPSHQVTQMGQEVILRCVPISNHLYFYWYRQILGQKVEFLVSFYNNEISEKSEIFDDQFSVERPDGSNFTLKIRSTKLEDSAMYFCASSGQLSNQPQHFGDGTRLSIL.